This entry lists 13 T cell receptor beta chains sequenced from one sample in a study of PD-L1 blockade in urothelial cancer. TCRdb keeps only in-frame clones here, not all; method: immunoSEQ multiplex PCR. The sample holds around 66,000 clones, about nine tenths seen once. Noted time point: peripheral blood 6 weeks after treatment start. Sequencing was performed on PBMCs, taken around atezolizumab (anti-PD-L1) treatment. Receptor source: a man between 60 and 75 years old with urothelial cancer.

CDR3 residues: CASRRSGDEKLFF. The CDR3 DNA reads as TGCGCCAGCAGAAGATCAGGGGATGAAAAACTGTTTTTT. The V call is TRBV5-1, the J call TRBJ1-4; perhaps TRBD1 as D (6 bases). Trimming removed 5 bases from V and 6 bases from J, with 11 bases in between. The CDR3 runs 13 residues. CDR1 SGHRS and CDR2 YFSETQ come from the germline V gene.

This chain links TRBV18 with TRBJ1-3; D is uncertain. V was shortened by 5 bases and J by 0 bases, with 5 bases between the two germline ends. Germline CDR1 and CDR2: KGHSH and LQKENI. The CDR3 is made up of 13 amino acids. The CDR3 DNA reads TGTGCCAGCTCATCGGGCTCTGGAAACACCATATATTTT. The encoded protein is CASSSGSGNTIYF.

The chain carries TRBV10-2 and TRBJ2-5; TRBD2 agrees at 9 bases. CDR3 length: 16 residues. J gave up 4 bases and V 7 bases, and 13 bases lay outside the gene matches. Germline V gene sequence: CDR1 WSHSY, CDR2 SAAADI. CDR3 amino acids: CASKDVGGRGGETQYF. For the CDR3, the DNA is TGCGCCAGCAAGGATGTGGGCGGGAGGGGCGGAGAGACCCAGTACTTC.

This rearrangement joins TRBV29-1 to TRBJ2-7, with TRBD2 as a possible D gene (6 bases). Germline assignment: CDR1 SQVTM and CDR2 ANQGSEA. V lost 6 bases, J lost 4 bases, and 19 bases lay in between. The CDR3 is made up of 14 amino acids. CDR3 coding DNA: TGCAGCGTGGCCGGCGGGACGTTGGGTTACGAGCAGTACTTC. Protein: CSVAGGTLGYEQYF.

The V call is TRBV28, the J call TRBJ2-1; D perhaps matches TRBD2 (6 bases). Germline CDR1 is MDHEN and CDR2 is SYDVKM. The CDR3 covers 15 residues. The germline V and J ends were trimmed by 4 bases and 5 bases, with 15 bases remaining between them. The CDR3 nucleotides are TGTGCCAGCAGTTCTCCGGGACTCACCGACAATGAGCAGTTCTTC. The encoded protein is CASSSPGLTDNEQFF.

The sample holds one count of this clone. V is TRBV27 and J is TRBJ2-2; 9 bases map to TRBD1. The ends lost 5 bases at V and 2 bases at J; junction bases unmatched: 15. The germline V gene encodes CDR1 MNHEY and CDR2 SMNVEV (reference sequence). This CDR3 comprises 19 residues. The CDR3 region has the DNA TGTGCCAGCAGTCCCCACAGGGGGCAGGCTAGAATTAACACCGGGGAGCTGTTTTTT. Its translation: CASSPHRGQARINTGELFF.

This clone was counted a single time. The genes are TRBV6-6 and TRBJ2-7; a weak D match, TRBD1 (5 bases). Germline V gene lookup returns CDR1 MNHNY and CDR2 SVGAGI (reference sequence). The V end was cut by 0 bases, the J end by 7 bases, with 7 bases between. The CDR3 loop spans 12 amino acids. CDR3 region: CASSYSRTEQYF. The CDR3 DNA follows: TGTGCCAGCAGTTACTCCCGGACAGAGCAGTACTTC.

This clone was detected a few times. The sample carries other DNA sequences with the same CDR3. The chain combines TRBV30 with TRBJ1-3; TRBD1 agrees at 9 bases. The CDR3 extends over 14 amino acids. The trim removed 5 bases at V and 0 bases at J, leaving 2 bases unmatched. Per germline, CDR1 GTSNPN and CDR2 SVGIG (reference sequence). The CDR3, as DNA: TGTGCCTGGGGGACAGGGAGCTCTGGAAACACCATATATTTT. Translating it yields CAWGTGSSGNTIYF.

V is TRBV21-1 and J is TRBJ1-1; TRBD1 reflects the table's D call only, with no check against the DNA. TRBV21-1 counts as a pseudogene. CDR3 size: 19 residues. The CDR3 region has the DNA TGTGCCAGCAGCCACAACAGGGTACGAAACCAAAAAATGAACACTGAAGCTTTCTTT. This translates into CASSHNRVRNQKMNTEAFF.

This rearrangement joins TRBV6-5 to TRBJ1-5, with D perhaps TRBD1 (6 bases). This CDR3 is built from 13 residues. The V end lost 8 bases, the J end lost 4 bases, and 12 bases lay between the germline ends. From germline, CDR1 is MNHEY and CDR2 SVGAGI. The CDR3 region is CASGVQGNQPQHF. CDR3 coding DNA: TGTGCCAGCGGAGTACAGGGAAATCAGCCCCAGCATTTT.

The rearrangement uses TRBV30 and TRBJ1-5; no clear D. Per germline, CDR1 GTSNPN and CDR2 SVGIG (reference sequence). The CDR3 has 15 amino acids. Trimming pared 0 bases from V and 0 bases from J, leaving 9 bases between. The CDR3 DNA follows: TGTGCCTGGAGTGTACAGTCGTATAGCAATCAGCCCCAGCATTTT. Translation gives CAWSVQSYSNQPQHF. The variable domain in full, with the rest retrieved from reference TRBV30 and TRBJ1-5, is SQTIHQWPATLVQPVGSPLSLECTVEGTSNPNLYWYRQAAGRGLQLLFYSVGIGQISSEVPQNLSASRPQDRQFILSSKKLLLSDSGFYLCAWSVQSYSNQPQHFGDGTRLSIL.

In DNA, the CDR3 is TGTGCCAGCAGTCCGACTCGGGTTCTGTCAGAGACCCAGTACTTC. This sequence encodes CASSPTRVLSETQYF. The rearrangement uses TRBV2 and TRBJ2-5; D is unclear. With 5 bases removed from V and 4 bases from J, the gap between germline ends came to 17 bases. Germline assignment: CDR1 SNHLY and CDR2 FYNNEI. This CDR3 has 15 residues.

The V call is TRBV30, the J call TRBJ1-2; tentative D call: TRBD1 (5 bases). The CDR3 is 12 amino acids. V lost 5 bases and J lost 4, with 11 bases in between. Germline CDR1 GTSNPN, CDR2 SVGIG (reference sequence). For the CDR3, the DNA is TGTGCCTGGTCTTACGGGGGCTATGGCTACACCTTC. The encoded protein is CAWSYGGYGYTF.